These 8 T cell receptor beta chains share one sample of origin, sequenced in a study of chemoradiotherapy in HPV16-positive cancers. Profiled with immunoSEQ multiplex PCR; TCRdb holds only in-frame clones, not every one. The table lists 15,000 to 20,000 clones, roughly nine tenths of them singletons. The sequenced sample was blood, obtained from a patient who underwent chemoradiotherapy. The receptors here all came from a human donor with HPV-associated anogenital cancer.

This CDR3 is CASSLQLVGGYTF. The CDR3 DNA reads as TGTGCCAGCAGCTTACAGTTGGTAGGTGGCTACACCTTC. The chain joins TRBV7-2 to TRBJ1-2; D gene uncertain. In germline, CDR1 is SGHTA, CDR2 FQGNSA. V lost 2 bases, J lost 7 bases, and 11 bases lay in between. The CDR3 runs to 13 residues.

The chain uses TRBV7-9 and TRBJ2-5, with unresolved D. CDR3 length equals 17 residues. Per germline, CDR1 SEHNR and CDR2 FQNEAQ (reference sequence). Trimming took 3 bases from V and 4 from J, leaving 21 bases between them. The CDR3 is CASSLGVLSRLGETQYF. CDR3 bases: TGTGCCAGCAGCTTGGGTGTCTTGTCCCGTTTAGGAGAGACCCAGTACTTC.

The count of this clone is one. The J gene is TRBJ2-2, the V gene TRBV7-9; D assignment may be TRBD1 or TRBD2 (6 bases each). The CDR3 contains 14 residues. CDR1 is SEHNR and CDR2 is FQNEAQ in the germline V gene (reference sequence). Between the trimmed V and J ends, which lost 3 bases and 7 bases, there was a span of 12 bases. CDR3 nucleotide sequence: TGTGCCAGCAGCTTCAACAGGGAGGACGGGGAGCTGTTTTTT. This translates into CASSFNREDGELFF.

V and J are TRBV7-9 and TRBJ1-2, with TRBD1 matching over 9 bases. This CDR3 contains 15 residues. Per the germline V gene, CDR1 is SEHNR and CDR2 is FQNEAQ (reference sequence). Germline trimming cut 5 bases from V and 4 bases from J; bases unmatched to any gene: 8. For the CDR3, the DNA is TGTGCCAGCAGCGGAGGGGGGACAGGGTTCTATGGCTACACCTTC. Protein sequence: CASSGGGTGFYGYTF.

CDR3 residues: CASSQGGLMNTEAFF. The CDR3 nucleotides read TGCGCCAGCAGCCAAGGGGGACTTATGAACACTGAAGCTTTCTTT. This chain joins TRBV4-1 and TRBJ1-1; possibly TRBD1 for D (5 bases). CDR1 is MGHRA, CDR2 YSYEKL, per germline. The length of the CDR3 is 15 residues. Trimming took 1 base from V and 0 from J, leaving 9 bases between them.

A few counts support this clone. This chain joins TRBV7-2 and TRBJ2-1; 10 bases line up with TRBD2. Germline-derived CDR1 and CDR2 are SGHTA and FQGNSA. This CDR3 has 14 amino acids. V shed 8 bases and J 5 bases; nucleotides not matched to a gene: 6. CDR3 sequence: CASGKGLANNEQFF. CDR3 bases: TGTGCCAGCGGCAAGGGACTAGCGAACAATGAGCAGTTCTTC.

This chain joins TRBV4-1 and TRBJ1-1; D not resolved. Per germline, CDR1 MGHRA and CDR2 YSYEKL. CDR3 size: 13 residues. Trimming took 0 bases from V and 8 from J, leaving 10 bases between them. CDR3 DNA: TGCGCCAGCAGCCAAGAATGGCAGGCCGAAGCTTTCTTT. Its protein product is CASSQEWQAEAFF.

This clone showed up just once. This chain joins TRBV14 and TRBJ2-1; D gene ambiguous. CDR1 and CDR2 from the germline V gene are SGHDN and FVKESK. The CDR3 totals 12 residues. V shed 4 bases and J shed 9 bases, with 10 bases lying between them. CDR3 amino acids: CASSPQDGEQFF. The CDR3 nucleotides read TGTGCCAGCAGCCCTCAAGATGGTGAGCAGTTCTTC.